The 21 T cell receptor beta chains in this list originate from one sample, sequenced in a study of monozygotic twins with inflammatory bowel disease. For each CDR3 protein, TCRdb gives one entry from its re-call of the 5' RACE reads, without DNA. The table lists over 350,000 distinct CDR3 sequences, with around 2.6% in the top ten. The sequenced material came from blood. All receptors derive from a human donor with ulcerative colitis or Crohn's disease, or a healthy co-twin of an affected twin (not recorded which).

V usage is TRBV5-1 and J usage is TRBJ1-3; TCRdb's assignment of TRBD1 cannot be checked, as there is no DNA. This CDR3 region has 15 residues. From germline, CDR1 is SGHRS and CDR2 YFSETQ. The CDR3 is CASSRDRGTGNTIYF.

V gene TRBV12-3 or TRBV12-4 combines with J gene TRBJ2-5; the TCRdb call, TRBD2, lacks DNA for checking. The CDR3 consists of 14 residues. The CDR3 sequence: CASRTGLLRETQYF.

The CDR3: CASSWGSSGADTQYF. V and J are TRBV5-4 and TRBJ2-3; the TCRdb D gene call, TRBD1, has no DNA to confirm it. There are 15 residues in the CDR3. Germline CDR1 SGHNT, CDR2 YYREEE (reference sequence).

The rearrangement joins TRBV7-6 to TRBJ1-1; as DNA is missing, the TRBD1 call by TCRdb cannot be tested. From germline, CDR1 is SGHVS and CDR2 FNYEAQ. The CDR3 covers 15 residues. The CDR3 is CASSLNRGRGTEAFF.

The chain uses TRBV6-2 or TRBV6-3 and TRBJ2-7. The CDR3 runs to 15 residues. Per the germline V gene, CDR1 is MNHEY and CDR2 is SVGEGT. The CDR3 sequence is CASSYSGVKHDEQYF.

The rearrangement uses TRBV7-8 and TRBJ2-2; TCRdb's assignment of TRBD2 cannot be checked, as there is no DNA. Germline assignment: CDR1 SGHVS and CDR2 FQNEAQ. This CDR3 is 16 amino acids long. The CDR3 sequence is CASSLVRVENTGELFF.

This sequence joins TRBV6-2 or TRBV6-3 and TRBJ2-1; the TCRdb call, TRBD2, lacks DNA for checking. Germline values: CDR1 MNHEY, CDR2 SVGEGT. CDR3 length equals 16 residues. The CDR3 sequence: CASSPRLVSAYNEQFF.

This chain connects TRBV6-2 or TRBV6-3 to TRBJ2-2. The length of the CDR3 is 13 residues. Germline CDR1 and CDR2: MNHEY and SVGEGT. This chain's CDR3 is CASIGPNTGELFF.

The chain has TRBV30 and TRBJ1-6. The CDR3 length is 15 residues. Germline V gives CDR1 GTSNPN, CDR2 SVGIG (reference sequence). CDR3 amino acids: CAWDGRSSYNSPLHF.

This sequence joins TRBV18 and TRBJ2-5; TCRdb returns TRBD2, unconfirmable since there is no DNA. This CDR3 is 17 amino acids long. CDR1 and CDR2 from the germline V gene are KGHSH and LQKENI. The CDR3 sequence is CASSPGLAGDAQETQYF.

The CDR3: CASSPGDRDTKNIQYF. The chain employs TRBV18 and TRBJ2-4; with no DNA, the TCRdb D assignment of TRBD1 cannot be verified. The germline gives CDR1 KGHSH, CDR2 LQKENI. There are 16 residues in the CDR3.

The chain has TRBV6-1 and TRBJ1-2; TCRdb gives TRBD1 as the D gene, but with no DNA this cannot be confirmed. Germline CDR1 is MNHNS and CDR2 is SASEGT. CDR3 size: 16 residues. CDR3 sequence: CASSPGQFPGGYGYTF.

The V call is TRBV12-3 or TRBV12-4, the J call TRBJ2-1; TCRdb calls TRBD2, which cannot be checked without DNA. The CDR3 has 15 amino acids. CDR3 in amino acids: CASRPTSGGYNEQFF.

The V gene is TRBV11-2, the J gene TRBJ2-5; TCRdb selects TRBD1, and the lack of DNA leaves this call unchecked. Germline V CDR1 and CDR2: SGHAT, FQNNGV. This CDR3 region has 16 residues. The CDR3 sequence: CASSRGSGGARETQYF.

This chain's CDR3 is CASRRAPGLGSGANVLTF. The chain carries TRBV12-3 or TRBV12-4 and TRBJ2-6; the D call from TCRdb, TRBD1, cannot be confirmed without DNA. This CDR3 is built from 18 residues.

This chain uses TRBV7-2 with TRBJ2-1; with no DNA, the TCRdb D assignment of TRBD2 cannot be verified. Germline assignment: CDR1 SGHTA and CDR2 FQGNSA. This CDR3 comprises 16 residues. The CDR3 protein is CASSFRTSGGANEQFF. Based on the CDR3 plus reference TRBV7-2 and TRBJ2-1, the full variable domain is GAGVSQSPSNKVTEKGKDVELRCDPISGHTALYWYRQSLGQGLEFLIYFQGNSAPDKSGLPSDRFSAERTGGSVSTLTIQRTQQEDSAVYLCASSFRTSGGANEQFFGPGTRLTVL.

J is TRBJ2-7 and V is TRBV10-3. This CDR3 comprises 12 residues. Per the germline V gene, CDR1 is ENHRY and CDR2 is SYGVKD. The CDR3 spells CAISGVSYEQYF.

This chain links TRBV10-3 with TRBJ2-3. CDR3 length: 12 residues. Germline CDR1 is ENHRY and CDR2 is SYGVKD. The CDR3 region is CAIGSSTDTQYF.

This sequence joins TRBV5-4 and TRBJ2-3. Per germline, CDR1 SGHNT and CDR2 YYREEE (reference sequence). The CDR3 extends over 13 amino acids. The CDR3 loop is CASTTWEVNTQYF.

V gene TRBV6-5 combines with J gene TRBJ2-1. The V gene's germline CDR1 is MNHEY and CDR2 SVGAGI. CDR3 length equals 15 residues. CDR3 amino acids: CASSYSLDSYNEQFF.

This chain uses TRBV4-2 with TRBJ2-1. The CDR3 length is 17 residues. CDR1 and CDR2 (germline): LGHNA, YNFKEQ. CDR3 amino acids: CASSQGEEGVSYNEQFF.